This T cell receptor (beta chain) was recorded in a study of technical replicates of blood from a few donors. Trimming at V came to 3 bases and at J to 3 bases, leaving 7 bases not matched to a gene. This CDR3 comprises 15 residues. Germline CDR1 MNHNS, CDR2 SASEGT. The table came from immunoSEQ multiplex PCR; TCRdb's copy has only in-frame clones and leaves some out. Altogether around 79,000 clones are present, roughly 92% being singletons, with the ten largest covering under 0.3%. Specimen: T cells isolated from PBMCs. The source of this sequence is a human donor in good health. This chain links TRBV6-1 with TRBJ2-7; 8 nucleotides match TRBD1. The CDR3 loop is CASSEETGGSYEQYF. CDR3 DNA sequence: TGTGCCAGCAGTGAGGAAACAGGGGGAAGCTACGAGCAGTACTTC.